This note documents a single TCR beta chain sequence. Method: immunoSEQ multiplex PCR; TCRdb's copy keeps in-frame clones and lacks some. The sample consists of over 75,000 clones, 65% to 85% of them appearing once. This specimen comes from a study of ipilimumab plus nivolumab after autologous stem cell transplantation. Per germline, CDR1 MNHEY and CDR2 SVGAGI. The CDR3 is 15 amino acids. Starting 14 to 28 days after autologous transplant, ipilimumab 1 mg/kg was given. Patients got 3 mg/kg IV nivolumab weeks 1, 4, 7, 10, then biweekly through week 26. The chain is built from TRBV6-5 and TRBJ2-5, with TRBD1 identical over 7 bases. The J call may be mistaken, given a closer DNA end match to TRBJ2-7. The source material was PBMCs, sampled in a trial of ipilimumab plus nivolumab as post-transplant consolidation. This sequence originates from a male donor with diffuse large B-cell lymphoma. This chain's CDR3 is CASSYRDRGSYEQYF. In DNA form, the CDR3 reads TGTGCCAGCAGTTACAGGGACAGAGGATCCTACGAGCAGTACTTC.